These 3 T cell receptor beta chains came from one sample sequenced in a study of T-cell reconstitution after alpha-beta-depleted transplantation in children. Unique molecular identifiers were used to barcode this TCRbeta library. TCRdb called the PCR reads again in MiXCR, with one record for every CDR3 protein. The repertoire consists of approximately 1,000,000 distinct CDR3 sequences, with roughly 31% occurring once and the leading ten covering over 25%. Sequenced here: PBMCs, mostly from graft donor cells, sampled 360 days after TCRalphabeta/CD19-depleted stem cell transplant. The receptors shown here come from a boy under two years old who had a stem cell transplant for SCID, so the T cells may come from the graft donor.

The sample holds many counts of this clonotype. This chain connects TRBV3-1 to TRBJ1-1; D not resolved. Germline CDR1 reads LGHDT; CDR2 reads YNNKEL (reference sequence). The CDR3 consists of 15 residues. The ends were cut back, 3 bases at V and 5 bases at J, with 16 bases in the middle. Here the CDR3 reads CASSHRTGKGTEAFF. The CDR3 coding sequence is TGTGCCAGCAGCCATCGGACGGGGAAGGGAACTGAAGCTTTCTTT.

The V gene is TRBV6-1, the J gene TRBJ2-5; no clear D. Trimming removed 7 bases from V and 2 bases from J, with 14 bases in between. There are 14 residues in the CDR3. The germline gives CDR1 MNHNS, CDR2 SASEGT. For the CDR3, the DNA is TGTGCCAGCACTAGGTCCTGGGTACAAGAGACCCAGTACTTC. As protein: CASTRSWVQETQYF.

The chain has TRBV12-5 and TRBJ2-2; D ambiguous. The CDR3 extends over 14 amino acids. Germline-derived CDR1 and CDR2 are LGHNT and FRNRAP. V was cut by 2 bases and J by 2 bases, with 6 bases left in between. CDR3 bases: TGTGCTAGTGGTTTGAACAGCAACACCGGGGAGCTGTTTTTT. Its protein is CASGLNSNTGELFF.